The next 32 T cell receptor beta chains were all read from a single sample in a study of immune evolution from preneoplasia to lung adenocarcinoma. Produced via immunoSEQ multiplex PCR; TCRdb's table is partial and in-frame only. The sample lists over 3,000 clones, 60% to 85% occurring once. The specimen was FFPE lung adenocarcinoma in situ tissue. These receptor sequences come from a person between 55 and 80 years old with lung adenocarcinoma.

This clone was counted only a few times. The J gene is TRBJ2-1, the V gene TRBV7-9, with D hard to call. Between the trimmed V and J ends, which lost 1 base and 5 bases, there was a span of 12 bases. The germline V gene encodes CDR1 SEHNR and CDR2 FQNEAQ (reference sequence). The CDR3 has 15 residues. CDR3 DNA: TGTGCCAGCAGCTTAGATGAACAGTGGGACAATGAGCAGTTCTTC. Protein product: CASSLDEQWDNEQFF.

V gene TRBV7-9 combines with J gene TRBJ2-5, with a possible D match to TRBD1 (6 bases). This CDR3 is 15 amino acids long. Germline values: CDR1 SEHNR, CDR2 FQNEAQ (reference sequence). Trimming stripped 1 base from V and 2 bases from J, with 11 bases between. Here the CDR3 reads CASSLGTARQETQYF. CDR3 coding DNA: TGTGCCAGCAGCTTAGGGACAGCAAGACAAGAGACCCAGTACTTC.

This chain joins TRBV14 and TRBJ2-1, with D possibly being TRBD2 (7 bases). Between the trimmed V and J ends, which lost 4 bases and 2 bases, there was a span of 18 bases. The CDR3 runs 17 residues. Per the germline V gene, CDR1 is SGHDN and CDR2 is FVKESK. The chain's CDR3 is CASSRGGHTYPYNEQFF. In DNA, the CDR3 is TGTGCCAGCAGCCGCGGGGGACATACATACCCCTACAATGAGCAGTTCTTC. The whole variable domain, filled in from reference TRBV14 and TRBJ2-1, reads EAGVTQFPSHSVIEKGQTVTLRCDPISGHDNLYWYRRVMGKEIKFLLHFVKESKQDESGMPNNRFLAERTGGTYSTLKVQPAELEDSGVYFCASSRGGHTYPYNEQFFGPGTRLTVL.

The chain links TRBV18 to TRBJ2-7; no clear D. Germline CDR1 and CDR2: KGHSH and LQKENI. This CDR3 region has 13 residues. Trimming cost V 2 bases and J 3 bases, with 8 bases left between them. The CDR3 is CASSPSGFYEQYF. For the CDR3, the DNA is TGTGCCAGCTCACCATCTGGGTTCTACGAGCAGTACTTC.

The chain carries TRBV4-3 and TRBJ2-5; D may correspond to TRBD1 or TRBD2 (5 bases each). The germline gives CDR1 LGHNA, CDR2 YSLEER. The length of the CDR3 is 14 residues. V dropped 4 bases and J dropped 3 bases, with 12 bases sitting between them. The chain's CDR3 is CASSLGTAEETQYF. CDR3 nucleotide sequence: TGCGCCAGCAGCCTAGGGACGGCCGAAGAGACCCAGTACTTC.

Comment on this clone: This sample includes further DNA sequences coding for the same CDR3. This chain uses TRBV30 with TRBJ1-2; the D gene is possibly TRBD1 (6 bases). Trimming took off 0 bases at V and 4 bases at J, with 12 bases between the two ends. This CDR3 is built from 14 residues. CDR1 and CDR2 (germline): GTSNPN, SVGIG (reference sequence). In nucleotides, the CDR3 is TGTGCCTGGAGTGTCCAGGGGCAGGGCTATGGCTACACCTTC. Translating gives CAWSVQGQGYGYTF.

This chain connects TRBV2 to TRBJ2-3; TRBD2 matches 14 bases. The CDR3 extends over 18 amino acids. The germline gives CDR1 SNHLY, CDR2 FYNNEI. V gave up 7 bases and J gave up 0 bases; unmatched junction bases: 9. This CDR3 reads CASTLGLAGGSSTDTQYF. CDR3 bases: TGTGCCAGCACCCTAGGACTAGCGGGGGGCTCCAGCACAGATACGCAGTATTTT. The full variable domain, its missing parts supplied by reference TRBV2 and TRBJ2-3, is EPEVTQTPSHQVTQMGQEVILRCVPISNHLYFYWYRQILGQKVEFLVSFYNNEISEKSEIFDDQFSVERPDGSNFTLKIRSTKLEDSAMYFCASTLGLAGGSSTDTQYFGPGTRLTVL.

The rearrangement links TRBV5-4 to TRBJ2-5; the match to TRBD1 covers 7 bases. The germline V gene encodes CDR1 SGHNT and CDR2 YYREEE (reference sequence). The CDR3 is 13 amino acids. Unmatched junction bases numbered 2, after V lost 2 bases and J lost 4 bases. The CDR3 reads CASSFQGVETQYF. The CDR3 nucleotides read TGTGCCAGCAGCTTTCAGGGGGTAGAGACCCAGTACTTC.

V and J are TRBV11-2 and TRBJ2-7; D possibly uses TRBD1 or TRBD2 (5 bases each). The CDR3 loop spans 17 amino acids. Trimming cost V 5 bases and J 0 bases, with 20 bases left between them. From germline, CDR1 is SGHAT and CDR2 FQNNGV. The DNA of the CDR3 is TGTGCCAGCAGCCAAGTCTGGACCGAGGGACCCTCCTACGAGCAGTACTTC. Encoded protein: CASSQVWTEGPSYEQYF.

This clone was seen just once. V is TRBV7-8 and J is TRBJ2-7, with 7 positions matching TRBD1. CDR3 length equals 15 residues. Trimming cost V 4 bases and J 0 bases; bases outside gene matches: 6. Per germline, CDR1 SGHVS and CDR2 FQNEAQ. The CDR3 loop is CASSYIRDSSYEQYF. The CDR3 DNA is TGTGCCAGCAGCTACATCAGGGACAGCTCCTACGAGCAGTACTTC.

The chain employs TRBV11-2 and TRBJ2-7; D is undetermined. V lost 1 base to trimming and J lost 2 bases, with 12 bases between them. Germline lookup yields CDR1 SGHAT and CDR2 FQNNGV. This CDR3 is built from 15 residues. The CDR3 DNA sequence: TGTGCCAGCAGCTTAGTGGTAGAAGTCACCTACGAGCAGTACTTC. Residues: CASSLVVEVTYEQYF. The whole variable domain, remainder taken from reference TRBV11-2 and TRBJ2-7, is EAGVAQSPRYKIIEKRQSVAFWCNPISGHATLYWYQQILGQGPKLLIQFQNNGVVDDSQLPKDRFSAERLKGVDSTLKIQPAKLEDSAVYLCASSLVVEVTYEQYFGPGTRLTVT.

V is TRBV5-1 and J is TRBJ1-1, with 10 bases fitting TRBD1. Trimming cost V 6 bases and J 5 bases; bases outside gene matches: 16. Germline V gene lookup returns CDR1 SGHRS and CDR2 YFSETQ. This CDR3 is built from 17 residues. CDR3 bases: TGCGCCAGCACCCTCCGGGTCGGACAGGGGGTTAATACTGAAGCTTTCTTT. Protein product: CASTLRVGQGVNTEAFF.

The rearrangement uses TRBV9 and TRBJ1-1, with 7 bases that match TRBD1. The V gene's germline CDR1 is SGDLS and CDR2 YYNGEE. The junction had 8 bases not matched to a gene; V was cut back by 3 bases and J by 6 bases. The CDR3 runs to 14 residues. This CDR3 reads CASSAYTGDSEAFF. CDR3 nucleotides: TGTGCCAGCAGCGCCTATACAGGGGACTCTGAAGCTTTCTTT.

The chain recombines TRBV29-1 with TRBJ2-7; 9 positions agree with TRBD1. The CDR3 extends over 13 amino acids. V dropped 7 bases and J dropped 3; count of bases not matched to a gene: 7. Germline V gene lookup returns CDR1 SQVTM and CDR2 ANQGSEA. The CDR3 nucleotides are TGCAGCGCCGGGACAGGGATAAACTACGAGCAGTACTTC. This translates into CSAGTGINYEQYF.

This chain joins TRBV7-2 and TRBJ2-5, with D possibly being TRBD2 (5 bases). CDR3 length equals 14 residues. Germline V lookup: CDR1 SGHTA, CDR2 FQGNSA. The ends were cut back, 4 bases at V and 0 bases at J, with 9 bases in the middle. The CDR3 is CASSSDGDQETQYF. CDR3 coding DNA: TGTGCCAGCAGCTCAGACGGGGACCAAGAGACCCAGTACTTC.

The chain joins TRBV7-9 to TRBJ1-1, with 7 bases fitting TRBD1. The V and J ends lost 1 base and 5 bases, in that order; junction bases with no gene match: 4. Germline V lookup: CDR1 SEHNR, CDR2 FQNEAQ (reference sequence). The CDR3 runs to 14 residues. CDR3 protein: CASSLEQGLTEAFF. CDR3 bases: TGTGCCAGCAGCTTAGAACAGGGGTTGACTGAAGCTTTCTTT. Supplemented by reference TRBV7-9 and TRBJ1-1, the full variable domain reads DTGVSQNPRHKITKRGQNVTFRCDPISEHNRLYWYRQTLGQGPEFLTYFQNEAQLEKSRLLSDRFSAERPKGSFSTLEIQRTEQGDSAMYLCASSLEQGLTEAFFGQGTRLTVV.

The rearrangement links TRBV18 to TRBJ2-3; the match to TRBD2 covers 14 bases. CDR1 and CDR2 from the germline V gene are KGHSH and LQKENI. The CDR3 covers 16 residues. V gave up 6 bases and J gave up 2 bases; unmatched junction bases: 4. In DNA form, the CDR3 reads TGTGCCAGCTCCAGACTAGCGGGGGGGAACACAGATACGCAGTATTTT. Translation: CASSRLAGGNTDTQYF.

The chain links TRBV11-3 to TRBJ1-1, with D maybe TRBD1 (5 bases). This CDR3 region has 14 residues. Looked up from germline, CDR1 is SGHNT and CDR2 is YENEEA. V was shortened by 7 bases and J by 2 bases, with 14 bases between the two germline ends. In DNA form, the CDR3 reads TGTGCCAGCACCCGGGGGGGACTAAACACTGAAGCTTTCTTT. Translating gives CASTRGGLNTEAFF.

For the CDR3, the DNA is TGTGCCAGCAGCTTTACTAGCGGGGACTCTGAGCAGTACTTC. Protein sequence: CASSFTSGDSEQYF. The genes are TRBV7-2 and TRBJ2-7; 10 bases are a match to TRBD2. Germline V gene data show CDR1 as SGHTA and CDR2 as FQGNSA. After removal of 3 bases from V and 7 bases from J, the junction contained 6 bases not matched to a gene. The CDR3 extends over 14 amino acids.

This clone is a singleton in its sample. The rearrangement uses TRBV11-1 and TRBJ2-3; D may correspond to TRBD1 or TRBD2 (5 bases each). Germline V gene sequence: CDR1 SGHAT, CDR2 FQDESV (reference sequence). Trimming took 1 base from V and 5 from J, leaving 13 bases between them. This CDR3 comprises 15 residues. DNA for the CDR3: TGTGCCAGCAGCTTAGGGAGGTATGGGGGAGATACGCAGTATTTT. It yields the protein CASSLGRYGGDTQYF.

The CDR3 sequence is CATSRGDVWGAETQYF. CDR3 DNA sequence: TGTGCCACCAGCAGAGGGGACGTGTGGGGGGCCGAGACCCAGTACTTC. The chain is built from TRBV15 and TRBJ2-5, with D perhaps given as TRBD1 or TRBD2 (6 bases each). Trimming pared 1 base from V and 5 bases from J, leaving 17 bases between. CDR3 size: 16 residues. CDR1 is LNHNV and CDR2 is YYDKDF in the germline V gene (reference sequence).

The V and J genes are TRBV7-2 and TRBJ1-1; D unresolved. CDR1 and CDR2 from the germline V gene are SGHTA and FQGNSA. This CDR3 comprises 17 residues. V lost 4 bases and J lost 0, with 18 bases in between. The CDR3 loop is CASSSPTGRIMNTEAFF. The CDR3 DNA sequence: TGTGCCAGCAGCTCACCCACCGGACGGATCATGAACACTGAAGCTTTCTTT.

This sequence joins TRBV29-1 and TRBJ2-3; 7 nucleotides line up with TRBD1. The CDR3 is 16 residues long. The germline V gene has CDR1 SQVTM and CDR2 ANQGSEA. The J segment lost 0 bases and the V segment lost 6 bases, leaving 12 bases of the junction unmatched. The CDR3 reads CSVGVRGGGSTDTQYF. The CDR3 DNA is TGCAGCGTGGGGGTCCGAGGGGGCGGAAGCACAGATACGCAGTATTTT.

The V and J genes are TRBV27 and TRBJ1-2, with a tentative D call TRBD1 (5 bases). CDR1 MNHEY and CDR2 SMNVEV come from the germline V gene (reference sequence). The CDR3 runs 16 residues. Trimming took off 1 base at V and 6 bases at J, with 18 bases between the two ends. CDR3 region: CASSLFGSGAPDGYTF. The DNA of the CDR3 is TGTGCCAGCAGTTTATTTGGCAGTGGGGCCCCTGATGGCTACACCTTC.

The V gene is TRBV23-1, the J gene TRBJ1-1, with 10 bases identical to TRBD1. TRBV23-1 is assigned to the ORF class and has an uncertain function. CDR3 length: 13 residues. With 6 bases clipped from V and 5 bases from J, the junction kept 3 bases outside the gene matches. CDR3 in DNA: TGCGCCAGCAGCCGGGACAGGGGTACTGAAGCTTTCTTT. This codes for CASSRDRGTEAFF.

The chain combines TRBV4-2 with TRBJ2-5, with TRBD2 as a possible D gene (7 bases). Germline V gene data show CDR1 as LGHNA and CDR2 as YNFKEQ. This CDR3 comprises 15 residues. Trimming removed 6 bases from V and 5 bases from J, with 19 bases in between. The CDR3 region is CASRVGRGAGETQYF. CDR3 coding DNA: TGTGCCAGCAGGGTCGGTCGGGGGGCCGGGGAGACCCAGTACTTC.

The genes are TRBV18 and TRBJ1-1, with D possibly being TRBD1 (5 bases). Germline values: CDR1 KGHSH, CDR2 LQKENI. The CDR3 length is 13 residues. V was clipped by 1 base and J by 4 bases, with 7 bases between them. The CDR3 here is CASSPRGGTEAFF. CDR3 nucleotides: TGTGCCAGCTCACCACGTGGGGGCACTGAAGCTTTCTTT.

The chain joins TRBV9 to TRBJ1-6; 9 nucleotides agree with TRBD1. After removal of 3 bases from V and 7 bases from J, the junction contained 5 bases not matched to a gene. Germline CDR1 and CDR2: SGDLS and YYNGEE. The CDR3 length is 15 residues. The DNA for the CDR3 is TGTGCCAGCAGCGGAGCACAGGGGGCGAATTCACCCCTCCACTTT. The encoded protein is CASSGAQGANSPLHF.

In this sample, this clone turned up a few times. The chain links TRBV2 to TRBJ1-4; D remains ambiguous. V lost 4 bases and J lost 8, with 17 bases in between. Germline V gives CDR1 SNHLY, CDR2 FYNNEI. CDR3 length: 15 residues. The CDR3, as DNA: TGTGCCAGCAGTGTAGGCCTAAGGGCGTGGGAAAAACTGTTTTTT. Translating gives CASSVGLRAWEKLFF.

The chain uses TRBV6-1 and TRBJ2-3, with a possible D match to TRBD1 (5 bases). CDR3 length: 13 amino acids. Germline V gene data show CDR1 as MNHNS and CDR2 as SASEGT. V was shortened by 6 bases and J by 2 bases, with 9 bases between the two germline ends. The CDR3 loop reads CASSRQTTDTQYF. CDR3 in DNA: TGTGCCAGCAGCCGACAGACCACAGATACGCAGTATTTT.

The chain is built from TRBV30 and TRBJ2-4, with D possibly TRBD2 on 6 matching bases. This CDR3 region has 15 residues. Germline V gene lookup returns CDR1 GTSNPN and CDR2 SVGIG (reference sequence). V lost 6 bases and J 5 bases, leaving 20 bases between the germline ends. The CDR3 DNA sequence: TGTGCCTGTGGGGACCTCCAAACGGGGGAAAACATTCAGTACTTC. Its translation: CACGDLQTGENIQYF.

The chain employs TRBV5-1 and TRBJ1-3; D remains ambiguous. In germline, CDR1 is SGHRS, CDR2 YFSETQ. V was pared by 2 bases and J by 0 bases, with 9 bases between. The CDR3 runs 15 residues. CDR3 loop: CASSFDGYSGNTIYF. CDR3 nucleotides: TGCGCCAGCAGCTTCGACGGATACTCTGGAAACACCATATATTTT.